The TCR beta chain under discussion was sequenced for a study of blood T cell repertoires in COVID-19. Across the whole study: Some COVID-19 samples were acute and others convalescent; all came from the United States, Italy and Spain.

Individuals aged roughly 18 to 95 years were recruited from roughly 23 US areas. After removal of 3 bases from V and 0 bases from J, the junction contained 5 bases not matched to a gene. Germline-derived CDR1 and CDR2 are MNHEY and SMNVEV (reference sequence). The CDR3 is 15 residues long. Profiling relied on immunoSEQ multiplex PCR, and the TCRdb table lists in-frame clones only, not all of them. The sample comprises 330,000 or so clones, 88% of which are singletons, and about 0.94% rests with the top ten. This sequence originates from a woman in her twenties or thirties who had been exposed to COVID-19. The chain employs TRBV27 and TRBJ2-7, with 7 bases aligning to TRBD2. The source material was PBMCs or T cells enriched from blood (not recorded which). CDR3 in amino acids: CASSFLGDYSYEQYF. In DNA form, the CDR3 reads TGTGCCAGCAGTTTTCTTGGGGACTACTCCTACGAGCAGTACTTC.